This entry concerns a single T cell receptor beta chain. Random hexamers were used to reverse transcribe the RNA input (0.5 to 1 ug). Multiplex immunoSEQ PCR targeted 54 Vbeta and 13 Jbeta TCR beta segments. One entry per CDR3 protein, called by TCRdb with MiXCR from the immunoSEQ multiplex PCR reads. This sample has some 200,000 distinct CDR3 sequences, with approximately 95% found just once. The CDR3 has 12 amino acids. V dropped 4 bases and J dropped 7 bases, with 14 bases sitting between them. From germline, CDR1 is DFQATT and CDR2 SNEGSKA (reference sequence). These data come from a study of CD8 T cells in Susac syndrome. Blood CD8+ and CD4+ T cells underwent high-throughput TCR beta sequencing. TEMRA cells underwent FACS enrichment and CD8+ and CD4+ T cells underwent negative isolation.

The receptor's source is a human donor in good health. The V gene is TRBV20-1, the J gene TRBJ2-7; maybe TRBD2 (6 bases). The source material was CD4+ T cells from PBMCs. The CDR3: CSANREYVEQYF. The CDR3 nucleotides are TGCAGTGCTAACCGGGAGTATGTGGAGCAGTACTTC.